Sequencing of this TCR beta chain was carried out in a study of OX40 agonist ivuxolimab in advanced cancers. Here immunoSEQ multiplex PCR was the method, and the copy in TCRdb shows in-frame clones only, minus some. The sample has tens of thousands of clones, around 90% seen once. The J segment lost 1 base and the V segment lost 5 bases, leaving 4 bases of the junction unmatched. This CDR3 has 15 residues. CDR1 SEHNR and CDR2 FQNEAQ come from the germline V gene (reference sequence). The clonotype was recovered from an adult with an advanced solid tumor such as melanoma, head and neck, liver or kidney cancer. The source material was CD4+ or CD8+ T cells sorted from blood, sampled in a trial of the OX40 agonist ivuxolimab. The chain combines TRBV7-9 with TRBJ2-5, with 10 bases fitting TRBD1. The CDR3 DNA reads TGTGCCAGCAGCAGATGGACAGGGGGCCAAGAGACCCAGTACTTC. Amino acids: CASSRWTGGQETQYF.